The 9 T cell receptor beta chains presented below share a single source sample, sequenced in a study of blood T cell repertoires in COVID-19. Measured with immunoSEQ multiplex PCR; TCRdb has only the in-frame clones, and not every one. The sample has about 350,000 clones; about 91% are singletons. Sequenced: peripheral blood. The receptor set was obtained from a man under 40 with COVID-19, enrolled during active disease.

The rearrangement joins TRBV13 to TRBJ2-4, with TRBD2 matching over 7 bases. V trimming: 2 bases; J trimming: 7 bases; junction bases outside the gene matches: 8. Germline CDR1 reads PRHDT; CDR2 reads FYEKMQ (reference sequence). The CDR3 runs 15 residues. The CDR3 coding sequence is TGTGCCAGCAGCTTAAGGCAGGCGGGGGTGAACATTCAGTACTTC. It encodes CASSLRQAGVNIQYF.

The chain joins TRBV25-1 to TRBJ1-1; D is perhaps TRBD1 (5 bases). CDR3 length: 12 residues. The germline V gene encodes CDR1 MGHDK and CDR2 SYGVNS. The DNA for the CDR3 is TGTGCGACTAGGGGCCCAAACACTGAAGCTTTCTTT. Translation gives CATRGPNTEAFF.

This chain links TRBV7-3 with TRBJ1-1; no firm D call. The germline V gene has CDR1 SGHTA and CDR2 FQGTGA. This CDR3 comprises 13 residues. Trimming removed 11 bases at V and 4 bases at J, with 17 bases between. CDR3 residues: CASQRSLVTEAFF. The CDR3, as DNA: TGTGCCTCCCAGAGGTCCCTGGTCACTGAAGCTTTCTTT. Complete variable domain (other parts from reference TRBV7-3 and TRBJ1-1): GAGVSQTPSNKVTEKGKYVELRCDPISGHTALYWYRQSLGQGPEFLIYFQGTGAADDSGLPNDRFFAVRPEGSVSTLKIQRTERGDSAVYLCASQRSLVTEAFFGQGTRLTVV.

This clone has only one observation. This chain links TRBV15 with TRBJ2-3, with 11 bases aligning to TRBD2. There are 19 residues in the CDR3. The germline CDR1 and CDR2 sequences are LNHNV and YYDKDF (reference sequence). Trimming at V came to 6 bases and at J to 4 bases, leaving 18 bases not matched to a gene. CDR3 loop: CATRPTSGRRLGGADTQYF. For the CDR3, the DNA is TGTGCCACCAGGCCAACTAGCGGGAGACGGCTGGGGGGCGCAGATACGCAGTATTTT.

This clone was picked up a small number of times. The chain is built from TRBV7-9 and TRBJ2-7; TRBD2 is a possible D gene (5 bases). Trimming stripped 3 bases from V and 5 bases from J, with 11 bases between. Germline CDR1 and CDR2: SEHNR and FQNEAQ (reference sequence). This CDR3 has 13 amino acids. The CDR3 loop is CASSFSGFHEQYF. The CDR3 DNA is TGTGCCAGCAGCTTTTCGGGGTTTCACGAGCAGTACTTC.

This clone showed up just a few times. V gene TRBV6-5 combines with J gene TRBJ1-3, with unresolved D. The germline gives CDR1 MNHEY, CDR2 SVGAGI. The germline V and J ends were trimmed by 0 bases and 8 bases, with 14 bases remaining between them. This CDR3 has 15 residues. CDR3 sequence: CASSYSGRMVDTIYF. The DNA for the CDR3 is TGTGCCAGCAGTTACTCGGGCAGGATGGTGGACACCATATATTTT.

The rearrangement links TRBV15 to TRBJ2-1, with D perhaps matching TRBD1 (6 bases). Germline V gene sequence: CDR1 LNHNV, CDR2 YYDKDF (reference sequence). Trimming took 5 bases from V and 7 from J, leaving 18 bases between them. The CDR3 length is 15 residues. The CDR3 DNA follows: TGTGCCACCAGCGGTGAGTTGGGGGCTGGGAATGAGCAGTTCTTC. This codes for CATSGELGAGNEQFF.

The chain combines TRBV7-6 with TRBJ1-6; D possibly corresponds to TRBD1 (5 bases). The CDR3 runs 15 residues. V gave up 5 bases and J gave up 1 base, with 9 bases separating them. Germline V gene data show CDR1 as SGHVS and CDR2 as FNYEAQ. The CDR3 sequence: CASSARESYNSPLHF. The CDR3 DNA sequence: TGTGCCAGCAGCGCCAGGGAATCCTATAATTCACCCCTCCACTTT.

J is TRBJ2-7 and V is TRBV12-3 or TRBV12-4; TRBD1 might be the D (6 bases). The V and J ends lost 6 bases and 3 bases respectively, with 12 bases between them. This CDR3 region has 13 residues. The CDR3 here is CASSLQGLYEQYF. CDR3 in DNA: TGTGCCAGCAGCCTACAGGGTCTCTACGAGCAGTACTTC.